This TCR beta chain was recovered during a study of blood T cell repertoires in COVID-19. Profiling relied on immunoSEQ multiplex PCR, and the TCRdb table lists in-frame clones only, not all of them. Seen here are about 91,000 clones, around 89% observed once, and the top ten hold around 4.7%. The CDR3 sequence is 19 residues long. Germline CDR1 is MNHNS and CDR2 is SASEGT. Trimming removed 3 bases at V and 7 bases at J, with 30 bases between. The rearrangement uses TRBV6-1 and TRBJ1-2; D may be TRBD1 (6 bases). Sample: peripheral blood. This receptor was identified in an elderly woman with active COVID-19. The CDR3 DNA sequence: TGTGCCAGCAGTGACGCGCGTGGCCGGGCGGGGGGGCCTCTGAGTGGCTACACCTTC. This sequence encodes CASSDARGRAGGPLSGYTF.